The rows below give T cell receptor beta chains drawn from one sample of a study of control samples from healthy donors and cancer patients. Only in-frame clones appear in the TCRdb table, and some are missing; sequencing was by immunoSEQ multiplex PCR. This table has approximately 100,000 clones, approximately 86% appearing once. Sequenced: blood. The receptors were sampled from a man aged 25-45 years in good health. CDR3s include the opening cysteine and the closing phenylalanine or tryptophan. Size is stated for part of the rows, as once, few or many counts, or as a class when the clone is expanded.

clone size: -
J gene: TRBJ1-1
V gene: TRBV7-9
CDR3 protein: CASSPGDNMNTEAFF

clone size: -
J gene: TRBJ2-3
V gene: TRBV21-1
CDR3 protein: CASKGQGTDTQYF

clone size: -
J gene: TRBJ1-2
V gene: TRBV5-6
CDR3 protein: CASSLGQGIGGYTF

clone size: -
J gene: TRBJ2-5
V gene: TRBV4-3
CDR3 protein: CASSPGTSPQETQYF

clone size: -
J gene: TRBJ1-1
V gene: TRBV3-1/TRBV3-2
CDR3 protein: CASSPYSGAGTEAFF

clone size: -
J gene: TRBJ1-5
V gene: TRBV6-6
CDR3 protein: CASSPLQGKAQPQHF

clone size: -
J gene: TRBJ1-2
V gene: TRBV5-1
CDR3 protein: CASSLQPGQGANYGYTF

clone size: -
J gene: TRBJ2-1
V gene: TRBV4-3
CDR3 protein: CASSQGLASSIYNEQFF

clone size: -
J gene: TRBJ2-1
V gene: TRBV19
CDR3 protein: CASRTTPTSGRFSLHNEQFF

clone size: -
J gene: TRBJ1-1
V gene: TRBV27
CDR3 protein: CASSTGVNTEAFF

clone size: -
J gene: TRBJ1-1
V gene: TRBV5-1
CDR3 protein: CASSWGLGTKGNTEAFF

clone size: -
J gene: TRBJ1-5
V gene: TRBV29-1
CDR3 protein: CSVARYSNQPQHF

clone size: -
J gene: TRBJ1-5
V gene: TRBV6-6
CDR3 protein: CASSYGDRQPQHF

clone size: -
J gene: TRBJ2-3
V gene: TRBV9
CDR3 protein: CASSPRGGRTDTQYF

clone size: -
J gene: TRBJ1-5
V gene: TRBV30
CDR3 protein: CAWSVAGVYDQPQHF

clone size: -
J gene: TRBJ2-2
V gene: TRBV9
CDR3 protein: CASGQRAGANTGELFF

clone size: -
J gene: TRBJ2-1
V gene: TRBV11-3
CDR3 protein: CASSSRRLGYNEQFF

clone size: -
J gene: TRBJ1-4
V gene: TRBV11-2
CDR3 protein: CASSEGQLTTNEKLFF

clone size: -
J gene: TRBJ2-1
V gene: TRBV2
CDR3 protein: CASMFLSVGNEQFF

clone size: -
J gene: TRBJ1-3
V gene: TRBV11-3
CDR3 protein: CASSFGNTIYF

clone size: few
J gene: TRBJ1-2
V gene: TRBV5-4
CDR3 protein: CASSLAETRNTYGYTF

clone size: -
J gene: TRBJ2-3
V gene: TRBV4-2
CDR3 protein: CASSPVGTGSTDTQYF

clone size: -
J gene: TRBJ2-2
V gene: TRBV13
CDR3 protein: CASSHLTPLAGKTGELFF

clone size: -
J gene: TRBJ2-3
V gene: TRBV24-1
CDR3 protein: CATRGTGSPQDTQYF

clone size: -
J gene: TRBJ2-7
V gene: TRBV12-3/TRBV12-4
CDR3 protein: CASSRTELYEQYF

clone size: -
J gene: TRBJ2-1
V gene: TRBV27
CDR3 protein: CASSTLTGYNEQFF

clone size: -
J gene: TRBJ2-5
V gene: TRBV7-2
CDR3 protein: CASSLVDQETQYF

clone size: -
J gene: TRBJ1-1
V gene: TRBV19
CDR3 protein: CASSVPGDEAFF

clone size: -
J gene: TRBJ2-3
V gene: TRBV9
CDR3 protein: CASSVGEFWDTQYF

clone size: -
J gene: TRBJ1-3
V gene: TRBV5-6
CDR3 protein: CASSLSGRLSGNTIYF

clone size: -
J gene: TRBJ2-1
V gene: TRBV18
CDR3 protein: CASSPPGLAGSYNEQFF

clone size: few
J gene: TRBJ1-5
V gene: TRBV5-5
CDR3 protein: CASSLYPDSAHQPQHF

clone size: once
J gene: TRBJ2-2
V gene: TRBV4-1
CDR3 protein: CASSTHSGRKSGELFF

clone size: -
J gene: TRBJ1-5
V gene: TRBV7-2
CDR3 protein: CASSLQGVSNQPQHF